The TCR beta chain under discussion was sequenced for a study of T cell responses to AZD1222 COVID-19 vaccine. Worth noting for this clone: Its antigen is currently unknown.

General study findings and limits: Most donors were white British and more were female, and clonal diversity was possibly underestimated. Along spike, vaccine-associated CD4 TCRs were found throughout, with dominance at 160-218 and 743-854. It was only 6 or 7 AZD1222 recipients who were seropositive at baseline. Researchers took repertoire samples only after the peak T cell response had come.

Method: immunoSEQ multiplex PCR; TCRdb's copy keeps in-frame clones and lacks some. The sample yields some 86,000 clones, approximately 90% seen once. CDR1 MNHEY and CDR2 SVGAGI come from the germline V gene. V was clipped by 0 bases and J by 6 bases, with 18 bases between them. This CDR3 comprises 16 residues. This TCR was recovered from an adult who received the AZD1222 COVID-19 vaccine. This specimen consisted of peripheral blood, obtained 28 days after the second AZD1222 dose. This sequence joins TRBV6-5 and TRBJ2-7, with D possibly called TRBD1 or TRBD2 (6 bases each). Here the CDR3 reads CASSYSGGSTRAEQYF. For the CDR3, the DNA is TGTGCCAGCAGTTACTCCGGGGGCTCCACAAGAGCCGAGCAGTACTTC.